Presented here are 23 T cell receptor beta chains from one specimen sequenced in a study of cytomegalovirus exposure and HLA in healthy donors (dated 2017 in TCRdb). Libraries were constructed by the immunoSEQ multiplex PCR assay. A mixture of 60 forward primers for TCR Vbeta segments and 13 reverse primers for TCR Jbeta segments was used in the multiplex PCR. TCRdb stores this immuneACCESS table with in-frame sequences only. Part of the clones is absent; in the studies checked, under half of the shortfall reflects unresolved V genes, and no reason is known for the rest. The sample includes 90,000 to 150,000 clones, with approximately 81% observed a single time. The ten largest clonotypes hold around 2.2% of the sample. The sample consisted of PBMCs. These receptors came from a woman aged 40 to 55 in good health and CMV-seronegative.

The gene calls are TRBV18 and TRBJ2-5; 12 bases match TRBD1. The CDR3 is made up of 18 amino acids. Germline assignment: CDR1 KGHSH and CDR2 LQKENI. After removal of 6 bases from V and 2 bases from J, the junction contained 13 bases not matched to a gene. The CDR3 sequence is CASSGGTGGLFYQETQYF. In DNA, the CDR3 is TGTGCCAGCTCTGGCGGGACAGGGGGCTTGTTCTATCAAGAGACCCAGTACTTC.

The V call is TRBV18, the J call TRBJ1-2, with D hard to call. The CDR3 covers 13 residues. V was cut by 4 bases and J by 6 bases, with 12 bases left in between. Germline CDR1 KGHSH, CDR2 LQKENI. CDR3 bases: TGTGCCAGCTCACGGAGTACGGCGGATGGCTACACCTTC. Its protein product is CASSRSTADGYTF.

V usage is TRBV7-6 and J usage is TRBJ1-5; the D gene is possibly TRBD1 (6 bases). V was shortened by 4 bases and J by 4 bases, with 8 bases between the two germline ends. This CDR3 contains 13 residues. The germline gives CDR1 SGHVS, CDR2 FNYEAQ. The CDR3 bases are TGTGCCAGCAGCTACAGGGTAAATCAGCCCCAGCATTTT. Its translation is CASSYRVNQPQHF.

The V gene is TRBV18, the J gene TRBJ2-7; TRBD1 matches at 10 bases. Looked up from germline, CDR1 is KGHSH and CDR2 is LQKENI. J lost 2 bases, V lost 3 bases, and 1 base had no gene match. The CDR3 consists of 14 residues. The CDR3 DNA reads TGTGCCAGCTCACCGGGACAGGGGACCTACGAGCAGTACTTC. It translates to CASSPGQGTYEQYF. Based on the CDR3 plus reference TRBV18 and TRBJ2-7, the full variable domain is NAGVMQNPRHLVRRRGQEARLRCSPMKGHSHVYWYRQLPEEGLKFMVYLQKENIIDESGMPKERFSAEFPKEGPSILRIQQVVRGDSAAYFCASSPGQGTYEQYFGPGTRLTVT.

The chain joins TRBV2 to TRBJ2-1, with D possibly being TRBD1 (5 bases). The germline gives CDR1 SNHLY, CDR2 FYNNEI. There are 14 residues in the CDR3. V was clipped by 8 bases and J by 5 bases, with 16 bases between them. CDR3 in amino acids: CASARRGSNNEQFF. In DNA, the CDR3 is TGTGCCAGCGCGAGAAGGGGAAGCAACAATGAGCAGTTCTTC.

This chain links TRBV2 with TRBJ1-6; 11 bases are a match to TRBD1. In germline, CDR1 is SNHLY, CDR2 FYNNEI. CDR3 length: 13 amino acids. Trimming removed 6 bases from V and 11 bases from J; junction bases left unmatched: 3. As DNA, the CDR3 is TGTGCCAGCAGGACGGACAGGGGGCCACCCCTCCACTTT. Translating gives CASRTDRGPPLHF.

The chain's CDR3 is CASSPTGANYEQYF. CDR3 in DNA: TGTGCCAGCTCACCGACAGGGGCTAACTACGAGCAGTACTTC. The chain carries TRBV18 and TRBJ2-7; 8 bases map to TRBD1. With 3 bases clipped from V and 3 bases from J, the junction kept 4 bases outside the gene matches. From germline, CDR1 is KGHSH and CDR2 LQKENI. CDR3 size: 14 residues.

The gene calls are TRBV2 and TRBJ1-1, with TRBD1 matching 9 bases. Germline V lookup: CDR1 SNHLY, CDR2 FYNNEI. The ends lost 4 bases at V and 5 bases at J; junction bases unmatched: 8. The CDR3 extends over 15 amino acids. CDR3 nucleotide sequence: TGTGCCAGCAGTGCTACAGGGGGCGTTGGAACTGAAGCTTTCTTT. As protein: CASSATGGVGTEAFF.

Written as DNA, the CDR3 is TGTGCCAGCAGCTTAGTAGCGGGACTAGCGGGAGGGCTCACAGATACGCAGTATTTT. The encoded protein is CASSLVAGLAGGLTDTQYF. The rearrangement links TRBV7-6 to TRBJ2-3; 16 nucleotides match TRBD2. The CDR3 contains 19 residues. CDR1 SGHVS and CDR2 FNYEAQ come from the germline V gene. V was pared by 1 base and J by 2 bases, with 6 bases of the junction left unmatched. Full variable domain (rest looked up from reference TRBV7-6 and TRBJ2-3): GAGVSQSPRYKVTKRGQDVALRCDPISGHVSLYWYRQALGQGPEFLTYFNYEAQQDKSGLPNDRFSAERPEGSISTLTIQRTEQRDSAMYRCASSLVAGLAGGLTDTQYFGPGTRLTVL.

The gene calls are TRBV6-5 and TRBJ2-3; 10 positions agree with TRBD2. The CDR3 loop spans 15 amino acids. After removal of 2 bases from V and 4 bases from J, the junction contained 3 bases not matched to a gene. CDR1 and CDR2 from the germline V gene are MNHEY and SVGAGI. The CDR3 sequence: CASSYLAGVSDTQYF. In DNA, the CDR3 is TGTGCCAGCAGTTACCTAGCGGGAGTCTCAGATACGCAGTATTTT.

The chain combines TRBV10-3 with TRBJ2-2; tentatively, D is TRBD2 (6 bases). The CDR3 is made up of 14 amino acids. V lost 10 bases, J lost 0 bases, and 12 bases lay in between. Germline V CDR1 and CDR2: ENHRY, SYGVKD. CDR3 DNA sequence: TGTGCCACGGGCGGAGGGACGAACACCGGGGAGCTGTTTTTT. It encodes CATGGGTNTGELFF.

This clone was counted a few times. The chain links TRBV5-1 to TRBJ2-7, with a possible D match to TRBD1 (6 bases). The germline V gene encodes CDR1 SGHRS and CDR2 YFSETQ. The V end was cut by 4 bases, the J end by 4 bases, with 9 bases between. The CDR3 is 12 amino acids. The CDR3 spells CASSQDSYEQYF. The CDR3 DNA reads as TGCGCCAGCAGCCAGGACAGTTACGAGCAGTACTTC.

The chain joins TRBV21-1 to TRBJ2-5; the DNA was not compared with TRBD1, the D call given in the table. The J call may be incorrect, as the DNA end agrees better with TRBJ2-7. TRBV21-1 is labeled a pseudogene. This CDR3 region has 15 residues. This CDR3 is CASSTPQGGSYEQYF. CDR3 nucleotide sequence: TGTGCCAGCAGCACCCCCCAGGGGGGCTCCTACGAGCAGTACTTC.

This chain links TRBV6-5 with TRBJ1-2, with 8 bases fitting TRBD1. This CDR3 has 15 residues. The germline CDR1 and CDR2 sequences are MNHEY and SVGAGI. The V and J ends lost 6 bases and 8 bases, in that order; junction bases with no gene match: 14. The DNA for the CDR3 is TGTGCCAGCAGCTATGACAGGGGCTTAACGCAAGGCTACACCTTC. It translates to CASSYDRGLTQGYTF.

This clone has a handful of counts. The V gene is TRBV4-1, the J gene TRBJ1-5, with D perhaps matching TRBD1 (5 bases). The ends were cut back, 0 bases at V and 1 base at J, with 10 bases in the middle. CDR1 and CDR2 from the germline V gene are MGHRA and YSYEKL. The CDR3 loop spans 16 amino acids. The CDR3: CASSQEGGASNQPQHF. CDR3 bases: TGCGCCAGCAGCCAAGAAGGCGGGGCAAGCAATCAGCCCCAGCATTTT.

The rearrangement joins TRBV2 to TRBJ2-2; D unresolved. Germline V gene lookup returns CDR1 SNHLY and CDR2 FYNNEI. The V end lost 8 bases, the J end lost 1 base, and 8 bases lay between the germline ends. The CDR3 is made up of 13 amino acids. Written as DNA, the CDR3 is TGTGCCAGCCAGGTGCGGAACACCGGGGAGCTGTTTTTT. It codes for CASQVRNTGELFF.

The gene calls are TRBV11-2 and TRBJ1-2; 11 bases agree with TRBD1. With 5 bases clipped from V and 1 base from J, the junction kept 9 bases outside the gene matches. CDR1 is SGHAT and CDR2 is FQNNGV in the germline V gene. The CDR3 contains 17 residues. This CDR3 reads CASSTRTGGYINYGYTF. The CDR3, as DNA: TGTGCCAGCAGCACGCGGACAGGGGGCTACATTAACTATGGCTACACCTTC.

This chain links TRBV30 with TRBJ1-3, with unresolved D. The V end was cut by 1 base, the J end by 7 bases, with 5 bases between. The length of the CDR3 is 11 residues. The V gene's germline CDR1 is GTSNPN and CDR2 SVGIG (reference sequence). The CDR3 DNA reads TGTGCCTGGAGTGACTGGAACACCATATATTTT. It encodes CAWSDWNTIYF.

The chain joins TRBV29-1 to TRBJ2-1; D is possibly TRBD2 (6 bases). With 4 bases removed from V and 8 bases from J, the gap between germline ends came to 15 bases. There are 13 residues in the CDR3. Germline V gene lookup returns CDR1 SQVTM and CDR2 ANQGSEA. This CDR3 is CSVARGNVYEQFF. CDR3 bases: TGCAGCGTTGCGCGGGGAAATGTGTATGAGCAGTTCTTC.

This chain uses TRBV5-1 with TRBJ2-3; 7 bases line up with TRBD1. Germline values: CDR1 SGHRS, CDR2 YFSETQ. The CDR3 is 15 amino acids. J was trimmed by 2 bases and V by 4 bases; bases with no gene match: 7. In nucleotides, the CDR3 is TGCGCCAGCAGCCTCGGGACAGAGACCACAGATACGCAGTATTTT. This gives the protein CASSLGTETTDTQYF.

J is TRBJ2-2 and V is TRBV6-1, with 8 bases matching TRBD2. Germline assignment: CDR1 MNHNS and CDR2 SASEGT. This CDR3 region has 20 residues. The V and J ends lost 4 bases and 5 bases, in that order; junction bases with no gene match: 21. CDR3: CASSGGVFFVERGRTGELFF. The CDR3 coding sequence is TGTGCCAGCAGTGGAGGGGTTTTTTTTGTAGAGCGGGGGCGGACCGGGGAGCTGTTTTTT.

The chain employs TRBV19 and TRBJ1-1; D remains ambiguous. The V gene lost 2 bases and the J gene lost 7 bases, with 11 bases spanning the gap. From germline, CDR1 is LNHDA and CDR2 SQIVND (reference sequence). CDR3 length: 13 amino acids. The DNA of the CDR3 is TGTGCCAGTAGTATACGAGGACGGGATGAAGCTTTCTTT. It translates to CASSIRGRDEAFF.

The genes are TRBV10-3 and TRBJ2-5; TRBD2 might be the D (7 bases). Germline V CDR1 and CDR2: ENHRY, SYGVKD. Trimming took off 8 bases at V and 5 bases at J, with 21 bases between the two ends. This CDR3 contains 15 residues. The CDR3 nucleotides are TGTGCCATCGGGAGGGGACTCCCAGGGGAGGAGACCCAGTACTTC. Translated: CAIGRGLPGEETQYF.